Presented here are 10 T cell receptor beta chains from one specimen sequenced in a study of cytomegalovirus exposure and HLA in healthy donors (dated by TCRdb to about 2017). Library generation was performed with the immunoSEQ multiplex PCR assay. A mixture of 60 forward primers for TCR Vbeta segments and 13 reverse primers for TCR Jbeta segments was used in the multiplex PCR. TCRdb mirrors the immuneACCESS table, restricted to in-frame sequences. Some clones are absent from its copies; in checked studies, under half trace to an unresolved V gene, and the reason for the others is unknown. This sample has 110,000 to 150,000 clones in its table, and around 9.6% of those were observed once. Together, the top ten hold about 2% of the sample. The specimen sequenced was PBMCs. The source is a male donor in good health and CMV-seronegative.

This chain connects TRBV13 to TRBJ1-4; TRBD1 is a possible D gene (6 bases). V was clipped by 3 bases and J by 8 bases, with 13 bases between them. From germline, CDR1 is PRHDT and CDR2 FYEKMQ (reference sequence). CDR3 length equals 14 residues. The CDR3 loop is CASSLGGLGEKLFF. In nucleotides, the CDR3 is TGTGCCAGCAGCTTGGGGGGGCTTGGAGAAAAACTGTTTTTT.

This clone was recorded once. V usage is TRBV5-1 and J usage is TRBJ2-2, with a weak D call TRBD1 (5 bases). Germline CDR1 reads SGHRS; CDR2 reads YFSETQ. CDR3 length equals 14 residues. With 2 bases removed from V and 1 base from J, the gap between germline ends came to 6 bases. The CDR3 nucleotides read TGCGCCAGCAGCTTCGACAGGAACACCGGGGAGCTGTTTTTT. It encodes CASSFDRNTGELFF.

The rearrangement links TRBV28 to TRBJ2-5; D is possibly TRBD1 (6 bases). CDR1 is MDHEN and CDR2 is SYDVKM in the germline V gene. The CDR3 sequence is 14 residues long. The V gene lost 6 bases and the J gene lost 1 base, with 12 bases spanning the gap. The CDR3 loop reads CASSLRDTQETQYF. The CDR3 coding sequence is TGTGCCAGCAGCTTACGGGACACCCAAGAGACCCAGTACTTC. Variable domain in full (rest from reference TRBV28 and TRBJ2-5): DVKVTQSSRYLVKRTGEKVFLECVQDMDHENMFWYRQDPGLGLRLIYFSYDVKMKEKGDIPEGYSVSREKKERFSLILESASTNQTSMYLCASSLRDTQETQYFGPGTRLLVL.

The chain uses TRBV7-2 and TRBJ2-1, with D maybe TRBD1 (6 bases). The CDR3 contains 14 residues. The germline V and J ends were trimmed by 1 base and 3 bases, with 7 bases remaining between them. The V gene's germline CDR1 is SGHTA and CDR2 FQGNSA. This CDR3 is CASSLGTVYNEQFF. The DNA of the CDR3 is TGTGCCAGCAGCTTAGGGACAGTCTACAATGAGCAGTTCTTC.

This clone was recorded only once. The genes are TRBV19 and TRBJ2-2, with D perhaps matching TRBD2 (6 bases). The length of the CDR3 is 14 residues. Germline CDR1 LNHDA, CDR2 SQIVND (reference sequence). V was shortened by 6 bases and J by 4 bases, with 12 bases between the two germline ends. CDR3 in DNA: TGTGCCAGTAGGCCTTCCGGGGGCACCGGGGAGCTGTTTTTT. This codes for CASRPSGGTGELFF.

The chain combines TRBV2 with TRBJ1-2; D is uncertain. CDR1 is SNHLY and CDR2 is FYNNEI in the germline V gene. The V gene lost 2 bases and the J gene lost 8 bases, with 15 bases spanning the gap. This CDR3 spans 14 amino acids. The CDR3 DNA is TGTGCCAGCAGTGAATATGTCGGGTCGGGAGGCTACACCTTC. Encoded protein: CASSEYVGSGGYTF.

The rearrangement joins TRBV27 to TRBJ2-7, with 10 bases lining up with TRBD1. V gave up 6 bases and J gave up 6 bases; unmatched junction bases: 11. The CDR3 loop spans 15 amino acids. The germline CDR1 and CDR2 sequences are MNHEY and SMNVEV (reference sequence). The CDR3 bases are TGTGCCAGCAGCTTTATCGCGGACAGGGGGTCCGAGCAGTACTTC. Protein product: CASSFIADRGSEQYF.

This clone was counted between two and nine times. The V call is TRBV2, the J call TRBJ2-5; 13 bases line up with TRBD2. The end of the DNA fits TRBJ2-7 better, so the J call may be wrong. Germline CDR1 reads SNHLY; CDR2 reads FYNNEI. The CDR3 sequence is 16 residues long. The CDR3 bases are TGTGCCAGCAGTCCTTCCCGACTAGCGGGGGGCTACGAGCAGTACTTC. Protein sequence: CASSPSRLAGGYEQYF.

This clone showed up just a few times. The chain uses TRBV6-6 and TRBJ2-1; maybe TRBD1 (7 bases). V lost 1 base and J 15 bases, leaving 16 bases between the germline ends. This CDR3 has 13 amino acids. Germline CDR1 reads MNHNY; CDR2 reads SVGAGI (reference sequence). CDR3 loop: CASSYLSQGTRFF. In DNA form, the CDR3 reads TGTGCCAGCAGTTACTTATCACAGGGGACTCGGTTCTTC.

This clone was observed a handful of times. This chain connects TRBV7-9 to TRBJ2-7; TRBD1 matches 7 bases. V lost 5 bases, J lost 0 bases, and 16 bases stayed unmatched. CDR3 size: 18 residues. Germline CDR1 is SEHNR and CDR2 is FQNEAQ (reference sequence). The CDR3 nucleotides are TGTGCCAGCAGCCAAACGAACCGCGGACAGGAGAGCTCCTACGAGCAGTACTTC. It is translated as CASSQTNRGQESSYEQYF.